This entry describes one TCR beta chain. These data are taken from a study of blood T cell repertoires in COVID-19. The participants were between about 18 and 100 years old and came from roughly 24 US areas. Participant reports of clinical history set cohort assignment. Authors' processing steps: Counts of nucleated cells, estimated from reference gene primer amplification, were obtained. Only in-frame clones appear in the TCRdb table, and some are missing; sequencing was by immunoSEQ multiplex PCR. The DNA was the basis for D and trimming; V, J and clone size are from that table. The table records about 250,000 clones, approximately 86% of them present only once. The CDR3 extends over 11 amino acids. Germline V gene data show CDR1 as LGHNT and CDR2 as FRNRAP. With 5 bases removed from V and 7 bases from J, the gap between germline ends came to 9 bases.

The source of this sequence is a woman in her twenties or thirties with acute COVID-19. The chain joins TRBV12-5 to TRBJ2-7; a weak D match, TRBD1 (6 bases). Sequenced material: PBMCs or T cells enriched from blood (not recorded which). The CDR3 sequence is CASGIDREQYF. DNA for the CDR3: TGTGCTAGTGGTATCGACAGGGAGCAGTACTTC.